The table lists the clone carrying this T cell receptor (beta chain) with a few counts. The data were obtained in a study of T-cell reconstitution after alpha-beta-depleted transplantation in children. The CDR3 loop spans 14 amino acids. The V end was cut by 5 bases, the J end by 3 bases, with 13 bases between. Germline V lookup: CDR1 LGHDT, CDR2 YNNKEL (reference sequence). For TCRbeta, the library was prepared with unique molecular identifiers. Via MiXCR, TCRdb re-called the PCR reads, giving one row per CDR3 protein. The sample records around 340,000 distinct CDR3 sequences, 13% being singletons. The V gene is TRBV3-1, the J gene TRBJ1-2; D is unclear. Sequences were derived from PBMCs, sampled from the stem cell graft. This clonotype originated in a human donor who donated a stem cell graft to a child with Fanconi anemia. This chain's CDR3 is CASSDLGVDYGYTF. In nucleotides, the CDR3 is TGTGCCAGCAGCGACCTCGGGGTGGACTATGGCTACACCTTC.